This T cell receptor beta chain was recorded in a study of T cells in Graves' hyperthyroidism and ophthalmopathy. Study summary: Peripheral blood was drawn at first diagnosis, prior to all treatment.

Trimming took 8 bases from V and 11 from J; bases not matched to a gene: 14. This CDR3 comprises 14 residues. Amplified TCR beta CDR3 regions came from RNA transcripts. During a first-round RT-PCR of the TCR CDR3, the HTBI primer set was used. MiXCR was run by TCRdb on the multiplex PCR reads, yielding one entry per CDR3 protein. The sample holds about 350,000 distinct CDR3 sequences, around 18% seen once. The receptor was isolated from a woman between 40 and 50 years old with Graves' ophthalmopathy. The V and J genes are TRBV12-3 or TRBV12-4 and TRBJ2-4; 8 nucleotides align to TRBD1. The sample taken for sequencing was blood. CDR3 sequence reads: CASRPRGREVVQYF. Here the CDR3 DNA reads TGTGCCAGCCGTCCCAGGGGGCGCGAGGTCGTTCAGTACTTC.